This T cell receptor (beta chain) was observed in a study of T cells in Graves' hyperthyroidism and ophthalmopathy. Researchers amplified the TCR beta CDR3 regions from RNA transcripts. HTBI primers drove first-round RT-PCR of the TCR CDR3. TCRdb ran MiXCR on the multiplex PCR reads and lists one entry per CDR3 protein. The top ten clones hold 18% of a sample with 550,000 to 600,000 distinct CDR3 sequences, approximately 16% of them seen once. Study-wide results and caveats: Clonotypes that were expanded in thyroid above 0.001 mostly appeared in blood too.

Fresh 10 ml peripheral blood yielded PBMCs. This clonotype was recorded many times. As yet, its antigen is unknown. Sequences were obtained from blood. The receptor comes from a woman aged 18-35 years with Graves' hyperthyroidism.

CDR3 sequence reads: CASSPEGQAYEQYF. The CDR3 DNA follows: TGTGCCAGCAGTCCCGAGGGGCAGGCCTACGAGCAGTACTTC. The rearrangement joins TRBV7-9 to TRBJ2-7; TRBD1 or TRBD2 may be the D gene (5 bases each). V was pared by 6 bases and J by 2 bases, with 14 bases between. CDR1 SEHNR and CDR2 FQNEAQ come from the germline V gene (reference sequence). The CDR3 totals 14 residues.